This T cell receptor (beta chain) was identified during a study of CXCR3-negative and CXCR3-positive naive CD8 T cells. Study overall: The libraries yielded roughly 130 million TRB reads, about 1.5 +/- 0.3 million each. Study-wide results and limits: TRB CDR3s of CXCR3-positive naive cells were more hydrophobic than those of CXCR3-negative naive cells. Sequencing showed both naive subsets with comparably high diversity, and memory CD8+ cells much lower.

Libraries of TRB cDNA were made by 5' RACE and carried UMIs. Using the 5' RACE reads, TCRdb records one entry per CDR3 protein without DNA. The sample table includes 150,000 to 180,000 distinct CDR3 sequences. As concerns this clonotype: What it recognizes is unknown.

The CDR3 contains 12 residues. In germline, CDR1 is SGHAT, CDR2 FQNNGV. Sorting was done in triplicate for each CD8+ T cell subset (about 330,000 cells each). Phenotypically, naive CD8+ T cells corresponded to CD45RO-CCR7+CD27+CD95-. The sequence came from a human donor in good health. Some clones in this sample may be carry-over from other donors' samples. This chain joins TRBV11-2 and TRBJ2-7; TCRdb names TRBD2, which stays unverified in the absence of DNA. The sample was naive CXCR3+ CD8+ T cells from blood. Noted subset: CD45RO-CCR7+CD27+CD95- naive CD8+ T cells expressing CXCR3 (TNR3+). CDR3 sequence: CASEGLAYEQYF.